This is a list of T cell receptor beta chains from one sample in a study of blood T cell repertoires in COVID-19. Clones were sequenced by immunoSEQ multiplex PCR, and TCRdb holds only the in-frame ones, with some missing. This table has around 240,000 clones, 75% to 90% appearing once. Sequences were obtained from peripheral blood. These receptors all come from a woman younger than 45 who had recovered from COVID-19. Each CDR3 is given with its conserved first and last residue.

V: TRBV6-2/TRBV6-3
J: TRBJ1-5
CDR3: CASSSRDRGLYQPQHF

V: TRBV7-2
J: TRBJ1-4
CDR3: CASSLARGNFEKLFF

V: TRBV7-2
J: TRBJ1-2
CDR3: CASSLAPGQGAYGYTF

V: TRBV12-3/TRBV12-4
J: TRBJ2-7
CDR3: CASRQTGDYEQYF

V: TRBV12-3/TRBV12-4
J: TRBJ1-2
CDR3: CASRARQDGYTF

V: TRBV29-1
J: TRBJ1-4
CDR3: CSVEDQGEKLFF

V: TRBV5-1
J: TRBJ2-5
CDR3: CASSLGGQVGQETQYF

V: TRBV6-5
J: TRBJ2-1
CDR3: CASRISGGGYNEQFF

V: TRBV4-3
J: TRBJ2-7
CDR3: CASSQEQAYEQYF

V: TRBV11-2
J: TRBJ1-3
CDR3: CASSLGGSSGNTIYF

V: TRBV19
J: TRBJ2-3
CDR3: CASSMFGGSTDTQYF

V: TRBV19
J: TRBJ1-2
CDR3: CASSTQGHYGYTF

V: TRBV19
J: TRBJ1-2
CDR3: CASSMSEGALNYGYTF

V: TRBV4-1
J: TRBJ1-5
CDR3: CASSLGDNQPQHF

V: TRBV5-1
J: TRBJ1-1
CDR3: CASRSYSLSTEAFF

V: TRBV2
J: TRBJ1-2
CDR3: CASSEGLGGYTF

V: TRBV6-5
J: TRBJ2-6
CDR3: CASCKGGAGANVLTF

V: TRBV2
J: TRBJ2-7
CDR3: CASSPGGQEKGYEQYF

V: TRBV24-1
J: TRBJ1-6
CDR3: CATSSRGSSPLHF

V: TRBV13
J: TRBJ1-2
CDR3: CASSLGVSETGGYGYTF

V: TRBV3-1/TRBV3-2
J: TRBJ2-1
CDR3: CASSPHGLAGGLNNEQFF

V: TRBV9
J: TRBJ1-5
CDR3: CASSVDARTNQPQHF

V: TRBV5-1
J: TRBJ2-2
CDR3: CASSVKAGMNTGELFF

V: TRBV10-2
J: TRBJ1-1
CDR3: CASSVGAPGTEAFF

V: TRBV6-6
J: TRBJ2-5
CDR3: CASRGGARREAQYF

V: TRBV2
J: TRBJ1-6
CDR3: CASSAGGNSPLHF

V: TRBV5-5
J: TRBJ2-7
CDR3: CASSLIGQDSYEQYF

V: TRBV6-4
J: TRBJ2-3
CDR3: CASSPKRGSGTDTQYF

V: TRBV30
J: TRBJ1-2
CDR3: CAWNLQGDYGYTF

V: TRBV3-1/TRBV3-2
J: TRBJ1-1
CDR3: CASSQPWALPNTEAFF

V: TRBV9
J: TRBJ1-4
CDR3: CASSFRRGGELFF

V: TRBV6-6
J: TRBJ1-2
CDR3: CASSHLRQGYTF

V: TRBV5-1
J: TRBJ2-1
CDR3: CASRGTSGWDNEQFF